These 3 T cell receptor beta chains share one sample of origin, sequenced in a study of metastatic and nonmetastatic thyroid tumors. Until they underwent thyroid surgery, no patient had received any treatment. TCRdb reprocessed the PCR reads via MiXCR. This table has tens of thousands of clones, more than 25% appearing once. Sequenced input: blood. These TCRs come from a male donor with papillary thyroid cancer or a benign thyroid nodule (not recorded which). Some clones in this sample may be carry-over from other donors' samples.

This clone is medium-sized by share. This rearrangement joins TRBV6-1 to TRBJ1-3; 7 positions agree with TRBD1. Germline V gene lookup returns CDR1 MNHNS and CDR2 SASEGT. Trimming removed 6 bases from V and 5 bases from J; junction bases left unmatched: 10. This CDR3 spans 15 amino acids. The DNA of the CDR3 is TGTGCCAGCAGGTACCGCATAGGGGGCCGAAACACCATATATTTT. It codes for CASRYRIGGRNTIYF.

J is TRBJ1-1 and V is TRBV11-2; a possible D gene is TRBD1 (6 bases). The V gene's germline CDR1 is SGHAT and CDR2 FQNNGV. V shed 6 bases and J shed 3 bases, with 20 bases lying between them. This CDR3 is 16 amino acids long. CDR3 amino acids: CASSSRGSGRHTEAFF. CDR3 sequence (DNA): TGTGCCAGCAGTTCAAGGGGGTCGGGACGCCACACTGAAGCTTTCTTT.

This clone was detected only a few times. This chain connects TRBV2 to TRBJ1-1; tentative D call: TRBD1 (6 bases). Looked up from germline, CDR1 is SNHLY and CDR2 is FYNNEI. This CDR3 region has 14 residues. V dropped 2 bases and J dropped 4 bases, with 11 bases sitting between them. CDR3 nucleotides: TGTGCCAGCAGTGAACGGGGGCTGTTCACTGAAGCTTTCTTT. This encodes CASSERGLFTEAFF.